The sequence of this T cell receptor (beta chain) was determined in a study of blood T cell repertoires in COVID-19. About the research overall: Sample material is recorded as cDNA or gDNA derived from T cells, B-cell-depleted T cells, or PBMCs.

Trimming cost V 4 bases and J 7 bases, with 13 bases left between them. Germline V gene data show CDR1 as LGHDT and CDR2 as YNNKEL (reference sequence). CDR3 size: 14 residues. Sequencing used immunoSEQ multiplex PCR; TCRdb keeps in-frame clones, though not all of them. The data show 150,000 to 200,000 clones, about 83% seen once. The sample comprised peripheral blood. V is TRBV3-1 (or the pseudogene TRBV3-2) and J is TRBJ1-4; the D gene is possibly TRBD1 (5 bases). This clonotype was obtained from a woman of 80 years or more with acute or convalescent COVID-19. The DNA for the CDR3 is TGTGCCAGCAGCCTTCCCCAAAGGGGTGAAAAACTGTTTTTT. Amino acid sequence: CASSLPQRGEKLFF.